These T cell receptor beta chains were read from a single sample in a study of CD8 T cells in Susac syndrome. A single record per CDR3 protein comes from TCRdb applying MiXCR to the immunoSEQ multiplex PCR reads. The sample yields about 130,000 distinct CDR3 sequences, about 94% seen once. The specimen sequenced was CD4+ T cells from PBMCs. These TCRs come from a human donor with multiple sclerosis. Each CDR3 is given with its conserved first and last residue. The D gene is left open where the match is weak. For some rows the clone size is stated as once, few or many, or as a class when expanded; others skip it.

abundance	j_gene	d_gene	v_gene	CDR3nt	CDR3aa
.	TRBJ2-7	.	TRBV6-5	TGTGCCAGCAGTTACTCCTGGGACGAGCAGTACTTC	CASSYSWDEQYF
once	TRBJ1-2	.	TRBV1	TGCACCAGCTTGTATGGCTACACCTTC	CTSLYGYTF
.	TRBJ1-4	.	TRBV6-5	TGTGCCAGCAGTTACGGCCAAGGATTCGAACTGTTTTTT	CASSYGQGFELFF
.	TRBJ2-7	TRBD1	TRBV4-3	TGCGCCAGCAGCCAAGCTAGGAAGGCAGGGGGCCGGCAGTACTTC	CASSQARKAGGRQYF
once	TRBJ1-2	.	TRBV4-3	TGCGCCAGCAGCCAGGGCGGGACCGATAGATCCTATGGCTACACCTTC	CASSQGGTDRSYGYTF
.	TRBJ2-7	.	TRBV30	TGTGCCTGGAGTGGGACGGAGACTTACTACGAGCAGTACTTC	CAWSGTETYYEQYF
.	TRBJ1-3	TRBD1	TRBV20-1	TGCAGTGCTAGAAGCCCCGGACAGGGGGCTGGAAACACCATATATTTT	CSARSPGQGAGNTIYF
.	TRBJ2-5	.	TRBV11-2	TGTGCCAGCAGCTTAGGTCGCCTAGCGAGGGAGACCCAGTACTTC	CASSLGRLARETQYF
.	TRBJ2-6	.	TRBV27	TGTGCCAGCAGTTTCTTCGGGGTTAACGGGGCCAACGTCCTGACTTTC	CASSFFGVNGANVLTF
.	TRBJ1-3	TRBD1	TRBV19	TGTGCCAGTAGTGGGGGACAGGGAGTTCGAGCCGGAAACACCATATATTTT	CASSGGQGVRAGNTIYF
.	TRBJ2-2	.	TRBV10-3	TGTGCCACCGAACCCGCTGGGGTCACCGGGGAGCTGTTTTTT	CATEPAGVTGELFF
.	TRBJ2-7	TRBD1	TRBV12-3/TRBV12-4	TGTGCCAGCAGTGTCACAGGGGCTTCCTACGAGCAGTACTTC	CASSVTGASYEQYF
.	TRBJ2-7	.	TRBV4-1	TGCGCCAGCAGCCAAGAAGGATGGGAAGGCTCCTACGAGCAGTACTTC	CASSQEGWEGSYEQYF
.	TRBJ1-1	.	TRBV20-1	TGCAGTGCTACTCCTGACCTGGGGAACACTGAAGCTTTCTTT	CSATPDLGNTEAFF
once	TRBJ2-5	TRBD2	TRBV2	TGTGCCAGCAGTGGAGAACTAGCGAAGTGGAAAGAGACCCAGTACTTC	CASSGELAKWKETQYF
few	TRBJ1-2	.	TRBV14	TGTGCCAGCAGCCAGGGTGGCTATGGCTACACCTTC	CASSQGGYGYTF
.	TRBJ1-2	.	TRBV4-1	TGCGCCAGCAGCCTCCCCGGTTCTAACTATGGCTACACCTTC	CASSLPGSNYGYTF
.	TRBJ1-3	.	TRBV7-9	TGTGCCAGCAGCGCCGTTACCTCTGGAAACACCATATATTTT	CASSAVTSGNTIYF
.	TRBJ1-1	.	TRBV3-1	TGTGCCAGCAGCCACTACCAGCACACGGACAAAGCTTTCTTT	CASSHYQHTDKAFF
.	TRBJ2-3	.	TRBV12-3/TRBV12-4	TGTGCCAGCAGTCGTAATGGGGGGATGGCAGATACGCAGTATTTT	CASSRNGGMADTQYF
.	TRBJ1-2	.	TRBV3-1	TGTGCCAGCAGCCAAGACTTAGGCTACACCTTC	CASSQDLGYTF
.	TRBJ1-5	.	TRBV6-5	TGTGCCAGCAGTTTCGACAGTAACGGCGGAGCCCAGCATTTT	CASSFDSNGGAQHF
.	TRBJ1-5	TRBD1	TRBV30	TGTGCCTGGAGTGTACGACGGACAGGGGATAGCAATCAGCCCCAGCATTTT	CAWSVRRTGDSNQPQHF
once	TRBJ1-2	TRBD1	TRBV6-6	TGTGCCAGCATCCCTCGGACAGGGTCCTATGGCTACACCTTC	CASIPRTGSYGYTF
.	TRBJ1-4	.	TRBV19	TGTGCCAGTAGTATGAGAAAGTCAACTAATGAAAAACTGTTTTTT	CASSMRKSTNEKLFF
.	TRBJ2-3	TRBD2	TRBV4-1	TGCGCCAGCAGCCAAGTGGGCGGGGGGGCCCAAGATACGCAGTATTTT	CASSQVGGGAQDTQYF
.	TRBJ2-2	.	TRBV7-2	TGTGCCAGCAGCTTAGTATCGGCCGGGGAGCTGTTTTTT	CASSLVSAGELFF
.	TRBJ2-3	.	TRBV20-1	TGCAGTGTCGGGCACCCCACAGATACGCAGTATTTT	CSVGHPTDTQYF
.	TRBJ1-2	.	TRBV5-4	TGTGCCAGCAGCTTATCGGGACTTAACTATGGCTACACCTTC	CASSLSGLNYGYTF
.	TRBJ2-7	.	TRBV3-1	TGTGCCAGCAGCCTAACAGGGAGGTACGAGCAGTACTTC	CASSLTGRYEQYF
.	TRBJ1-5	.	TRBV2	TGTGCCAGCAGTGAGATCGCGCAGCCCCAGCATTTT	CASSEIAQPQHF
.	TRBJ2-3	TRBD1	TRBV7-9	TGTGCCAGCAGCTTCATCCGAGACAGGGGAGATACGCAGTATTTT	CASSFIRDRGDTQYF
once	TRBJ1-1	.	TRBV30	TGTGCCTGGAGTGGGACCGCGAACACTGAAGCTTTCTTT	CAWSGTANTEAFF
.	TRBJ1-5	.	TRBV3-1	TGTGCCAGTCAAAACTCGGGAGTAAATCAGCCCCAGCATTTT	CASQNSGVNQPQHF
once	TRBJ2-3	TRBD1	TRBV6-2/TRBV6-3	TGTGCCAGCAGTTACTCGACAGGGGTTGGCACAGATACGCAGTATTTT	CASSYSTGVGTDTQYF
once	TRBJ2-1	.	TRBV6-6	TGTGCCACCCTCGGAGGGCCTACGCTCAATGAGCAGTTCTTC	CATLGGPTLNEQFF
.	TRBJ1-6	.	TRBV20-1	TGCAGTGCTAGTGTGGCTCTCGCCGGCAATTCACCCCTCCACTTT	CSASVALAGNSPLHF
.	TRBJ2-5	.	TRBV5-1	TGCGCCAGCAGCTTGAGGGGGGAGGAGACCCAGTACTTC	CASSLRGEETQYF
.	TRBJ2-3	.	TRBV18	TGTGCCAGCTCACCGTCTACAGGCGATACGCAGTATTTT	CASSPSTGDTQYF
.	TRBJ1-2	.	TRBV5-6	TGTGCCAGCAGCCAGGGGACGTCATACGGCTACACCTTC	CASSQGTSYGYTF
.	TRBJ1-2	.	TRBV7-2	TGTGCCAGCAGTCCGGACCCTAACTATGGCTACACCTTC	CASSPDPNYGYTF
.	TRBJ1-1	.	TRBV6-5	TGTGCCAGCAGTAAAGAGGGGGGCCCCACTGAAGCTTTCTTT	CASSKEGGPTEAFF
.	TRBJ2-5	.	TRBV19	TGTGCCAGTAATAGGGCAGGGGAAGAGACCCAGTACTTC	CASNRAGEETQYF
once	TRBJ1-4	.	TRBV5-1	TGCGCCAGCAGCTTGGGGGGGGCGCGAGATGAAAAACTGTTTTTT	CASSLGGARDEKLFF